The clone carrying this TCR beta chain occurred a few times. The antigen remains undetermined. Markers CD45RO/CCR7/CD25/CD127/CD95/CD27 served to sort CD4+ naive, central memory, regulatory and stem cell-like memory cells. Expressed TCRB transcripts were sequenced, since all the RNA that had been isolated was reverse transcribed. Sequencing of naive, central memory and regulatory T cell samples gave an average of about 3.9 million reads. Using immunoSEQ multiplex PCR, the repertoire was profiled, and TCRdb retains in-frame clones only, with some absent. The sample has around 500,000 clones; around 28% are singletons. The CDR3 has 14 residues. V was clipped by 2 bases and J by 6 bases, with 12 bases between them. This specimen comes from a study of beta chain features in type 1 diabetes. General observations from the study: Possibly, sequencing cDNA over-represented cells that had high TCR expression levels. The study found fewer insertions and more deletions at VDJ junctions in type 1 diabetes patients.

This chain joins TRBV23-1 and TRBJ2-3; D remains ambiguous. TRBV23-1 carries the ORF label, with uncertain function. What was sequenced was naive CD4+ T cells from blood. The sequence was collected from a man aged 18 to 29 in good health. The CDR3 DNA is TGCGCCAGCAGTCAACCCCCCACAAGTGATACGCAGTATTTT. It is translated as CASSQPPTSDTQYF.